One and the same sample provided the 30 T cell receptor beta chains below, sequenced in a study of shared clonotypes between healthy human individuals. Measured with immunoSEQ multiplex PCR; TCRdb has only the in-frame clones, and not every one. The sample has about 510,000 clones; 90% to 97% are singletons. Sequenced: naive CD4+ T cells sorted from blood. Specified subset: CD45RA+ positively selected. The receptors were gathered from a woman in her 30s in good health.

This clone was recorded only once. The chain employs TRBV21-1 and TRBJ2-5; TRBD2 was called by the table and not checked on the DNA. The DNA matches TRBJ2-7 better at its end, which makes the J call doubtful. TRBV21-1 counts as a pseudogene. This CDR3 is built from 11 residues. In DNA form, the CDR3 reads TGTGCCAGCATCATACCCTACGAGCAGTACTTC. As protein: CASIIPYEQYF.

The rearrangement links TRBV19 to TRBJ1-5; D is ambiguous. Germline-derived CDR1 and CDR2 are LNHDA and SQIVND (reference sequence). This CDR3 is built from 12 residues. V dropped 7 bases and J dropped 6 bases, with 10 bases sitting between them. The CDR3 sequence is CASMEPGQPQHF. The CDR3 DNA follows: TGTGCCAGTATGGAGCCGGGTCAGCCCCAGCATTTT.

This chain connects TRBV5-1 to TRBJ1-1, with D tentatively TRBD1 (5 bases). The CDR3 sequence is 15 residues long. In germline, CDR1 is SGHRS, CDR2 YFSETQ. V gave up 0 bases and J gave up 2 bases, with 11 bases separating them. CDR3 residues: CASSLGGSFNTEAFF. The CDR3 DNA reads as TGCGCCAGCAGCTTGGGGGGGTCTTTCAACACTGAAGCTTTCTTT.

The V call is TRBV4-1, the J call TRBJ1-4; D not resolved. Germline assignment: CDR1 MGHRA and CDR2 YSYEKL. V shed 5 bases and J shed 2 bases, with 9 bases lying between them. The CDR3 extends over 14 amino acids. CDR3 sequence: CASSKGFTNEKLFF. The CDR3 DNA sequence: TGCGCCAGCAGCAAGGGTTTTACTAATGAAAAACTGTTTTTT.

This clone was observed once. The rearrangement links TRBV4-1 to TRBJ2-7; 8 bases align to TRBD2. Germline V gives CDR1 MGHRA, CDR2 YSYEKL. This CDR3 contains 18 residues. The junction had 10 bases not matched to a gene; V was cut back by 0 bases and J by 0 bases. CDR3 amino acids: CASSQDRGERGSSYEQYF. For the CDR3, the DNA is TGCGCCAGCAGCCAAGATAGGGGCGAGCGGGGGAGCTCCTACGAGCAGTACTTC.

This rearrangement joins TRBV13 to TRBJ1-3; 8 bases are shared with TRBD1. The CDR3 consists of 16 residues. V lost 5 bases to trimming and J lost 1 base; unmatched junction nucleotides: 7. Germline CDR1 is PRHDT and CDR2 is FYEKMQ (reference sequence). CDR3 loop: CASSPRRTGSGNTIYF. CDR3 DNA sequence: TGTGCCAGCAGCCCCCGCCGGACAGGGTCTGGAAACACCATATATTTT.

This rearrangement joins TRBV27 to TRBJ2-1, with 9 bases that match TRBD2. V shed 3 bases, J shed 6 bases, and the junction held 3 bases outside the gene matches. The germline V gene encodes CDR1 MNHEY and CDR2 SMNVEV (reference sequence). The CDR3 is 14 amino acids. CDR3 loop: CASSFSGSSNEQFF. DNA for the CDR3: TGTGCCAGCAGTTTTAGCGGGAGCAGCAATGAGCAGTTCTTC.

This chain links TRBV10-2 with TRBJ2-7; D is possibly TRBD1 (6 bases). V was clipped by 5 bases and J by 4 bases, with 9 bases between them. From germline, CDR1 is WSHSY and CDR2 SAAADI. The CDR3 runs to 12 residues. DNA of the CDR3: TGCGCCAGCAGTTCACAGGGTTACGAGCAGTACTTC. As protein: CASSSQGYEQYF.

The chain uses TRBV6-6 and TRBJ1-6, with 7 bases that match TRBD1. Per germline, CDR1 MNHNY and CDR2 SVGAGI (reference sequence). The V segment lost 5 bases and the J segment 7 bases; nucleotides outside the gene matches: 8. This CDR3 has 15 amino acids. CDR3 DNA: TGTGCCAGCAGTGACAGGGAGCCAAGAAATTCACCCCTCCACTTT. The encoded protein is CASSDREPRNSPLHF.

The chain employs TRBV5-1 and TRBJ2-7; either TRBD1 or TRBD2 may supply D (6 bases each). The V end was cut by 4 bases, the J end by 4 bases, with 15 bases between. The CDR3 extends over 14 amino acids. From germline, CDR1 is SGHRS and CDR2 YFSETQ. Written as DNA, the CDR3 is TGCGCCAGCAGCGACGGGGGCGCTTCGTACGAGCAGTACTTC. This gives the protein CASSDGGASYEQYF.

This chain links TRBV28 with TRBJ2-4; TRBD1 agrees at 7 bases. The germline V gene has CDR1 MDHEN and CDR2 SYDVKM. This CDR3 is built from 16 residues. The V gene end was trimmed by 8 bases and the J gene end by 3 bases; junction bases not matched to a gene: 13. CDR3 region: CASFGRQGADKNIQYF. The CDR3 DNA reads TGTGCCAGCTTCGGCCGACAGGGAGCGGACAAAAACATTCAGTACTTC.

This chain connects TRBV5-1 to TRBJ2-5; TRBD2 matches at 11 bases. CDR1 is SGHRS, CDR2 YFSETQ, per germline. The CDR3 extends over 15 amino acids. The J segment lost 5 bases and the V segment lost 0 bases, leaving 3 bases of the junction unmatched. The CDR3: CASSLATSGSETQYF. The CDR3 region has the DNA TGCGCCAGCAGCTTGGCTACTAGCGGGAGTGAGACCCAGTACTTC.

A word on this clone: Other DNA sequences in this specimen translate into the identical CDR3. The chain recombines TRBV6-1 with TRBJ1-1; the D is unclear. Trimming took off 4 bases at V and 0 bases at J, with 6 bases between the two ends. The V gene's germline CDR1 is MNHNS and CDR2 SASEGT. CDR3 length: 13 residues. CDR3 nucleotide sequence: TGTGCCAGCAGTGTCGTACTGAACACTGAAGCTTTCTTT. Encoded protein: CASSVVLNTEAFF.

The chain links TRBV28 to TRBJ2-7, with D possibly being TRBD1 (6 bases). Germline V gives CDR1 MDHEN, CDR2 SYDVKM. Trimming removed 4 bases from V and 2 bases from J, with 15 bases in between. CDR3 length: 15 amino acids. The CDR3 reads CASSSPAGDTYEQYF. In DNA, the CDR3 is TGTGCCAGCAGTTCCCCGGCAGGGGATACCTACGAGCAGTACTTC. Variable domain in full (rest from reference TRBV28 and TRBJ2-7): DVKVTQSSRYLVKRTGEKVFLECVQDMDHENMFWYRQDPGLGLRLIYFSYDVKMKEKGDIPEGYSVSREKKERFSLILESASTNQTSMYLCASSSPAGDTYEQYFGPGTRLTVT.

The CDR3 DNA reads TGTGCCAGCAGTGACTCTGGGGGCGACGAGCAGTACTTC. Translating gives CASSDSGGDEQYF. V is TRBV6-4 and J is TRBJ2-7, with D maybe TRBD1 (6 bases). Trimming pared 0 bases from V and 5 bases from J, leaving 8 bases between. Germline CDR1 and CDR2: MRHNA and SNTAGT. The CDR3 is made up of 13 amino acids.

The chain links TRBV27 to TRBJ1-1; tentative D call: TRBD1 (5 bases). The CDR3 is made up of 16 amino acids. Looked up from germline, CDR1 is MNHEY and CDR2 is SMNVEV (reference sequence). V shed 6 bases and J shed 4 bases, with 21 bases lying between them. Here the CDR3 DNA reads TGTGCCAGCAGACGGTCTTGGACACTCATGGGCACTGAAGCTTTCTTT. It encodes CASRRSWTLMGTEAFF.

This clone showed up just once. The chain has TRBV5-4 and TRBJ2-6, with no clear D. CDR1 and CDR2 from the germline V gene are SGHNT and YYREEE (reference sequence). This CDR3 spans 17 amino acids. V was clipped by 7 bases and J by 5 bases, with 22 bases between them. The CDR3 sequence is CASVDNVRQSRANVLTF. The DNA for the CDR3 is TGTGCCAGCGTAGACAACGTAAGACAAAGTCGGGCCAACGTCCTGACTTTC.

J is TRBJ1-1 and V is TRBV18; weak D call: TRBD1 (6 bases). Germline values: CDR1 KGHSH, CDR2 LQKENI. CDR3 length: 15 residues. V shed 4 bases and J shed 1 base, with 13 bases lying between them. The CDR3 is CASSQSGAGNTEAFF. DNA for the CDR3: TGTGCCAGCTCACAATCGGGGGCGGGGAACACTGAAGCTTTCTTT.

The chain uses TRBV28 and TRBJ1-2, with a tentative D call TRBD1 (5 bases). CDR1 and CDR2 (germline): MDHEN, SYDVKM. The CDR3 contains 16 residues. The V and J ends lost 6 bases and 0 bases respectively, with 17 bases between them. CDR3 sequence (DNA): TGTGCCAGCAGCCTGCTTTGGGGCCTCACTAACTATGGCTACACCTTC. Amino acid sequence: CASSLLWGLTNYGYTF.

The genes are TRBV19 and TRBJ1-1; no firm D call. Germline V gene data show CDR1 as LNHDA and CDR2 as SQIVND (reference sequence). The CDR3 runs to 14 residues. Trimming took 5 bases from V and 4 from J, leaving 14 bases between them. In nucleotides, the CDR3 is TGTGCCAGTAGTCCGACCGAAGAGAGCACTGAAGCTTTCTTT. Its translation: CASSPTEESTEAFF.

The V gene is TRBV5-1, the J gene TRBJ2-3; D ambiguous. The CDR3 totals 13 residues. Germline V CDR1 and CDR2: SGHRS, YFSETQ. Deletions cut 4 bases from V and 0 bases from J, with 6 bases between. The CDR3 DNA sequence: TGCGCCAGCAGCAACCTAAGCACAGATACGCAGTATTTT. This gives the protein CASSNLSTDTQYF.

The rearrangement uses TRBV5-1 and TRBJ2-2, with TRBD2 identical over 9 bases. V was clipped by 0 bases and J by 3 bases; unmatched bases: 3. CDR1 is SGHRS, CDR2 YFSETQ, per germline. The CDR3 consists of 16 residues. The CDR3 loop reads CASSLDPSGDTGELFF. The CDR3 DNA reads as TGCGCCAGCAGCTTGGATCCTAGCGGGGACACCGGGGAGCTGTTTTTT.

This chain links TRBV27 with TRBJ1-2, with TRBD1 as a possible D gene (6 bases). Trimming pared 6 bases from V and 7 bases from J, leaving 15 bases between. Germline V lookup: CDR1 MNHEY, CDR2 SMNVEV (reference sequence). The CDR3 is 13 amino acids. The DNA of the CDR3 is TGTGCCAGCAGCAGGGGATTTGAGAGTGGCTACACCTTC. This sequence encodes CASSRGFESGYTF.

The CDR3 loop reads CATIGTSSYEQYF. As DNA, the CDR3 is TGTGCCACCATTGGGACTAGCTCCTACGAGCAGTACTTC. The V gene is TRBV27, the J gene TRBJ2-7; 8 bases are a match to TRBD2. The CDR3 is 13 amino acids. V was clipped by 10 bases and J by 0 bases; unmatched bases: 5. Germline V gene data show CDR1 as MNHEY and CDR2 as SMNVEV (reference sequence).

The chain joins TRBV4-1 to TRBJ2-2; TRBD2 agrees at 9 bases. CDR3 length: 18 amino acids. Germline lookup yields CDR1 MGHRA and CDR2 YSYEKL. V was clipped by 2 bases and J by 4 bases; unmatched bases: 11. This CDR3 is CASSQYYSVSGSTGELFF. The CDR3 DNA is TGCGCCAGCAGCCAATACTACAGCGTTAGCGGGAGCACCGGGGAGCTGTTTTTT.

The chain has TRBV10-3 and TRBJ2-3; no reliable D call. CDR3 length: 16 amino acids. Per germline, CDR1 ENHRY and CDR2 SYGVKD. V was cut by 3 bases and J by 0 bases, with 13 bases left in between. DNA for the CDR3: TGTGCCATCAGTGATACGCTAGTGTTGAGCACAGATACGCAGTATTTT. This gives the protein CAISDTLVLSTDTQYF.

The rearrangement links TRBV18 to TRBJ1-5; D unclear. Trimming left V 2 bases short and J 5 bases short, with 10 bases between. The length of the CDR3 is 14 residues. CDR1 and CDR2 (germline): KGHSH, LQKENI. The CDR3 protein is CASSPRDGDQPQHF. Written as DNA, the CDR3 is TGTGCCAGCTCACCAAGAGACGGAGATCAGCCCCAGCATTTT.

A single count supports this clone. This chain links TRBV6-6 with TRBJ1-3; weak D call: TRBD1 (5 bases). The germline V gene has CDR1 MNHNY and CDR2 SVGAGI (reference sequence). The CDR3 has 16 residues. Trimming stripped 2 bases from V and 4 bases from J, with 15 bases between. The CDR3 region is CASSYPSGQKGNTIYF. CDR3 in DNA: TGTGCCAGCAGTTACCCCTCGGGGCAAAAAGGAAACACCATATATTTT.

The J gene is TRBJ2-5, the V gene TRBV9; 7 nucleotides agree with TRBD2. The CDR3 spans 16 residues. Germline V gene data show CDR1 as SGDLS and CDR2 as YYNGEE. V trimming: 1 base; J trimming: 5 bases; junction bases outside the gene matches: 11. CDR3 nucleotide sequence: TGTGCCAGCAGCGTACGCCCTGCGGGAGCGGGTGAGACCCAGTACTTC. This sequence encodes CASSVRPAGAGETQYF. Complete variable domain (other parts from reference TRBV9 and TRBJ2-5): DSGVTQTPKHLITATGQRVTLRCSPRSGDLSVYWYQQSLDQGLQFLIQYYNGEERAKGNILERFSAQQFPDLHSELNLSSLELGDSALYFCASSVRPAGAGETQYFGPGTRLLVL.

The chain combines TRBV28 with TRBJ1-4; 7 bases line up with TRBD1. Germline CDR1 MDHEN, CDR2 SYDVKM. The CDR3 contains 15 residues. The J segment lost 5 bases and the V segment lost 5 bases, leaving 8 bases of the junction unmatched. This chain's CDR3 is CASSGRQGLNEKLFF. As DNA, the CDR3 is TGTGCCAGCAGTGGGCGACAGGGATTAAATGAAAAACTGTTTTTT.